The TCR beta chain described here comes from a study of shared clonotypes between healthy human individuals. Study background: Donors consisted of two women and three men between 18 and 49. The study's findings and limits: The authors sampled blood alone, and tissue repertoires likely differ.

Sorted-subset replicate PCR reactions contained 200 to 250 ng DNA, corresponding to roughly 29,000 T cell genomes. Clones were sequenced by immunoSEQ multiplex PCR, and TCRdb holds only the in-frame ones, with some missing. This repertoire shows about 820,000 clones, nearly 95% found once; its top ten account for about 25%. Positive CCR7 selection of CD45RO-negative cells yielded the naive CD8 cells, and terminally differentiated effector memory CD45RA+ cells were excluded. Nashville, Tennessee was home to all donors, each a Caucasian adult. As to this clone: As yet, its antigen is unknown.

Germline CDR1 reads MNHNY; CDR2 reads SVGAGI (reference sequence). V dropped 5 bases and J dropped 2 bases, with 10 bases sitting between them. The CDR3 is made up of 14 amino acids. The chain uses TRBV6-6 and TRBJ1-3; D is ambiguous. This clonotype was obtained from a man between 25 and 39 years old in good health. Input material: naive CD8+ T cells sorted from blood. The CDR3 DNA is TGTGCCAGCAGTGGGGTGGTGCCTGGAAACACCATATATTTT. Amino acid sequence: CASSGVVPGNTIYF.